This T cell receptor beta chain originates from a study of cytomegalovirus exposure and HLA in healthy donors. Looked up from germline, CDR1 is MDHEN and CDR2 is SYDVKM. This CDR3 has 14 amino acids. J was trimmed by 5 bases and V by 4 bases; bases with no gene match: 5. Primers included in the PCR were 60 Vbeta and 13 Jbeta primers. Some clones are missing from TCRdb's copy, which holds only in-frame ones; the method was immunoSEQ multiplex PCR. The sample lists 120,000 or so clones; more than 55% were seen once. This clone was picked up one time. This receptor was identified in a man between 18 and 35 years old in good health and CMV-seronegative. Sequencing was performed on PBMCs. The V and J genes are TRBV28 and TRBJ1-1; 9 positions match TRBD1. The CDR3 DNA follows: TGTGCCAGCAGTTCAGGACAGGGGTCAACTGAAGCTTTCTTT. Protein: CASSSGQGSTEAFF.